This TCR beta chain was found in a study of regulatory T cells in long-lasting Graves disease. Findings and caveats of the study: Persistent disease favored TRBV28, TRBJ1-2 and TRBJ2-5.

Investigators prepared the TCR beta libraries by applying iRepertoire HTBI primers and Arm-PCR of CDR3 regions. MiXCR, run by TCRdb on the multiplex PCR reads, gives a single entry per CDR3 protein. Here the sample spans about 540,000 distinct CDR3 sequences, roughly 14% being singletons. Time point denoted: newly diagnosed GD, antithyroid drugs for less than 3 months. Extracted RNA from PBMCs served as the source of the TCR library. A word on this clonotype: Its specificity is not known.

This CDR3 has 16 amino acids. CDR1 SGHVS and CDR2 FQNEAQ come from the germline V gene. J lost 1 base, V lost 2 bases, and 6 bases had no gene match. This same sample was also part of a study on T cells in Graves' hyperthyroidism and ophthalmopathy. This second study notes: In the first-round RT-PCR of the TCR CDR3, the HTBI primer set was used.

Specimen: peripheral blood mononuclear cells (PBMCs), collected at new diagnosis, from a patient treated with antithyroid drugs. The chain has TRBV7-8 and TRBJ2-5; the match to TRBD2 covers 8 bases. The source of this sequence is a man aged 25 to 40 with Graves disease. The CDR3 sequence: CASSLYSGNVQETQYF. The CDR3 coding sequence is TGTGCCAGCAGCTTATATAGCGGGAACGTCCAAGAGACCCAGTACTTC.